This TCR beta chain was identified in a study of response to subunit inactivated influenza vaccine. Whole-study results and caveats: The authors put forward the suggestion that each seasonal influenza vaccination may bring in only a limited number of new T cells.

This clonotype was seen a few times. As yet, its antigen is unknown. V was pared by 6 bases and J by 1 base, with 5 bases of the junction left unmatched. Germline loops: CDR1 DFQATT, CDR2 SNEGSKA (reference sequence). This CDR3 has 13 residues. A single record per CDR3 protein comes from TCRdb applying MiXCR to the RT-PCR reads. The repertoire holds about 780,000 distinct CDR3 sequences, with around 20% as singletons. The TCR sequence derives from a middle-aged man who received an inactivated influenza vaccine. V usage is TRBV20-1 and J usage is TRBJ2-5; TRBD1 aligns across 7 bases. The specimen comprised PBMCs from blood, sampled roughly 5 days after vaccination. The CDR3 spells CSADRQGQETQYF. The CDR3 DNA reads TGCAGTGCAGACAGACAGGGCCAAGAGACCCAGTACTTC.